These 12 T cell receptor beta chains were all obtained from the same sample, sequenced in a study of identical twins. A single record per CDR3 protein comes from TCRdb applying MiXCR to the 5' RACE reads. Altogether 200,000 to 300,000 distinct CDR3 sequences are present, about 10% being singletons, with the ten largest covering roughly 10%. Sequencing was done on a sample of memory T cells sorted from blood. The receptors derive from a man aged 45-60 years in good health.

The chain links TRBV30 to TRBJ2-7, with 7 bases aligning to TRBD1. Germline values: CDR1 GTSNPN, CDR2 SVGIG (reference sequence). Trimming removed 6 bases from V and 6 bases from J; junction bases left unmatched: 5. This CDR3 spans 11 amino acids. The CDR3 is CACHRGGEQYF. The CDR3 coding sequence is TGTGCCTGCCACAGGGGCGGCGAGCAGTACTTC.

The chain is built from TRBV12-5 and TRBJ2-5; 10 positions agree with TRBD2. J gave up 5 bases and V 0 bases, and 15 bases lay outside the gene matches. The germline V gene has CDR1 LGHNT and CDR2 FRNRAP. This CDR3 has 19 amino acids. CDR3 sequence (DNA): TGTGCTAGTGGTTTGGTACGGTCTAGCGGGAGAGGGTCTGCGGAGACCCAGTACTTC. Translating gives CASGLVRSSGRGSAETQYF.

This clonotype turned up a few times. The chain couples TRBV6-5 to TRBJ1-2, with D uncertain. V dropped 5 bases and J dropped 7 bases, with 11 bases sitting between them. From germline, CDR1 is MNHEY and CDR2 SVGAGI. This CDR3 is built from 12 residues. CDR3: CASSPGESGYTF. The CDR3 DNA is TGTGCCAGCAGTCCCGGGGAGAGTGGCTACACCTTC.

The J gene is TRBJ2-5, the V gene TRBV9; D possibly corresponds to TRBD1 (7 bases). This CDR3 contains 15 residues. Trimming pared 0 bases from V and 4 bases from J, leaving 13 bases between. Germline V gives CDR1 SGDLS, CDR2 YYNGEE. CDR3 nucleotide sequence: TGTGCCAGCAGCGTAGGACAGGGAGGATTAGAGACCCAGTACTTC. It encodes CASSVGQGGLETQYF.

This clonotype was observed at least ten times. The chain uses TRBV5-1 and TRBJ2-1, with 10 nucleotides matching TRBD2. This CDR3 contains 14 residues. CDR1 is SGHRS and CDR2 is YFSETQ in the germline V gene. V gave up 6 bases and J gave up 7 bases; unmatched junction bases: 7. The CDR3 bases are TGCGCCAGCAACCCCGGGACTAGCGAGAATGAGCAGTTCTTC. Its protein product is CASNPGTSENEQFF.

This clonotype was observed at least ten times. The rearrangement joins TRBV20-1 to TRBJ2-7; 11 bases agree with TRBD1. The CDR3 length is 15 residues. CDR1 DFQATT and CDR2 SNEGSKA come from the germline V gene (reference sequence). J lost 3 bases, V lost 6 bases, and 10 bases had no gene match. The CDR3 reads CSAKSGTGGNYEQYF. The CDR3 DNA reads TGCAGTGCCAAATCCGGGACAGGGGGAAACTACGAGCAGTACTTC.

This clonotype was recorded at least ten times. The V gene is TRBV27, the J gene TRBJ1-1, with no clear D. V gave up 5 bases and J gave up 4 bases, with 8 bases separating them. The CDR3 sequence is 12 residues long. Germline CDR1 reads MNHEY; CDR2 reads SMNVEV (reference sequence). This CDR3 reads CASSQQSTEAFF. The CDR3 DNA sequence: TGTGCCAGCAGTCAACAGAGCACTGAAGCTTTCTTT.

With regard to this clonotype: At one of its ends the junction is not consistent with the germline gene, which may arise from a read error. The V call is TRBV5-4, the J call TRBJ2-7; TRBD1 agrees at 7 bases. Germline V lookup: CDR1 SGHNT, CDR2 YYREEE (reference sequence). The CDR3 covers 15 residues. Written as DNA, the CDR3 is TGTGCCAGCAGCCGACCGGGACAGATGTGGTACGAGCAGAACTTC. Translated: CASSRPGQMWYEQNF.

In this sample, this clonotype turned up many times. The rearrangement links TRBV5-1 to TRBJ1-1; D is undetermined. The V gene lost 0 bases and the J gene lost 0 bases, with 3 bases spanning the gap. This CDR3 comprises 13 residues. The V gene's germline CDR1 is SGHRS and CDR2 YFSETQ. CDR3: CASSLELNTEAFF. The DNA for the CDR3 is TGCGCCAGCAGCTTGGAACTGAACACTGAAGCTTTCTTT.

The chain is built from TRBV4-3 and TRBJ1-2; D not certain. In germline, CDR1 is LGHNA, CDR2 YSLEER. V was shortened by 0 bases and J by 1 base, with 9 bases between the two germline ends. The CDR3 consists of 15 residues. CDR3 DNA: TGCGCCAGCAGCCAAGATGGCGGGGTTAACTATGGCTACACCTTC. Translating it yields CASSQDGGVNYGYTF.

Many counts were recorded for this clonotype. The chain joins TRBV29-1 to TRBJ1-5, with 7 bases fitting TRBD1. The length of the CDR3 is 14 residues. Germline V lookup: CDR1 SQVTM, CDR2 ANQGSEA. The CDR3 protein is CSCGEGGVGQPQHF. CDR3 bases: TGCAGTTGTGGGGAAGGGGGCGTAGGGCAGCCCCAGCATTTT.

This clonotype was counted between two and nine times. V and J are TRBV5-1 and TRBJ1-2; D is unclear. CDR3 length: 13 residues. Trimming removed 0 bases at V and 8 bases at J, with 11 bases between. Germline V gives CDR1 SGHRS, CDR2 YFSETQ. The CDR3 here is CASSLDGLGGYTF. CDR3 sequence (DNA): TGCGCCAGCAGCTTGGACGGCCTCGGCGGCTACACCTTC.